The 21 T cell receptor beta chains listed next were all sequenced from one sample in a study of OX40 agonist ivuxolimab in advanced cancers. Measured with immunoSEQ multiplex PCR; TCRdb has only the in-frame clones, and not every one. The sample has approximately 69,000 clones, roughly 84% seen once. Source: CD4+ or CD8+ T cells sorted from blood, taken in a trial of the OX40 agonist ivuxolimab. These receptors all stem from an adult with an advanced solid tumor such as melanoma, head and neck, liver or kidney cancer.

The V and J genes are TRBV19 and TRBJ1-5; D not resolved. CDR3 size: 13 residues. V lost 7 bases and J 0 bases, leaving 7 bases between the germline ends. CDR1 LNHDA and CDR2 SQIVND come from the germline V gene (reference sequence). CDR3 loop: CASKLTSNQPQHF. The CDR3 region has the DNA TGTGCCAGTAAACTCACTAGCAATCAGCCCCAGCATTTT.

This clone came up a few times. This rearrangement joins TRBV7-3 to TRBJ2-1; 8 bases match TRBD2. CDR1 and CDR2 from the germline V gene are SGHTA and FQGTGA. The junction had 13 bases not matched to a gene; V was cut back by 6 bases and J by 9 bases. The CDR3 spans 15 residues. CDR3 DNA: TGTGCCAGCAGTCTACGGGGGGGTCAAGCCGGTGAGCAGTTCTTC. Protein: CASSLRGGQAGEQFF.

About this clone: Mismatch with germline at one junction end may stem from a read error. This chain uses TRBV19 with TRBJ1-3; D call uncertain. The CDR3 length is 15 residues. CDR1 and CDR2 (germline): LNHDA, SQIVND (reference sequence). The CDR3 region is CASTDWGASGNTIYF. The CDR3 DNA reads as TGTGCGAGTACTGATTGGGGAGCCTCTGGAAACACCATATATTTT.

The chain links TRBV9 to TRBJ2-5, with D perhaps matching TRBD1 or TRBD2 (7 bases each). Germline V gives CDR1 SGDLS, CDR2 YYNGEE. This CDR3 has 12 residues. V was trimmed by 3 bases and J by 11 bases, leaving 14 bases between them. CDR3 residues: CASSAGGEVQYF. In nucleotides, the CDR3 is TGTGCCAGCAGCGCAGGGGGGGAGGTGCAGTACTTC. The complete variable domain, with remaining parts taken from reference TRBV9 and TRBJ2-5, reads DSGVTQTPKHLITATGQRVTLRCSPRSGDLSVYWYQQSLDQGLQFLIQYYNGEERAKGNILERFSAQQFPDLHSELNLSSLELGDSALYFCASSAGGEVQYFGPGTRLLVL.

The chain joins TRBV4-1 to TRBJ2-2; D is unresolved. Trimming left V 1 base short and J 4 bases short, with 13 bases between. The CDR3 sequence is 16 residues long. CDR1 and CDR2 from the germline V gene are MGHRA and YSYEKL. The CDR3 sequence: CASSQAKAEATGELFF. The CDR3 region has the DNA TGCGCCAGCAGCCAAGCTAAAGCAGAAGCCACCGGGGAGCTGTTTTTT.

The chain joins TRBV5-1 to TRBJ2-7; D might be TRBD2 (5 bases). The germline V and J ends were trimmed by 0 bases and 2 bases, with 12 bases remaining between them. The CDR3 sequence is 15 residues long. The germline gives CDR1 SGHRS, CDR2 YFSETQ. As DNA, the CDR3 is TGCGCCAGCAGCTTGGCGGCGGGCGAGCCCTACGAGCAGTACTTC. This codes for CASSLAAGEPYEQYF. The variable domain in full, with the rest retrieved from reference TRBV5-1 and TRBJ2-7, is KAGVTQTPRYLIKTRGQQVTLSCSPISGHRSVSWYQQTPGQGLQFLFEYFSETQRNKGNFPGRFSGRQFSNSRSEMNVSTLELGDSALYLCASSLAAGEPYEQYFGPGTRLTVT.

This rearrangement joins TRBV28 to TRBJ1-1; TRBD1 agrees at 9 bases. The J segment lost 5 bases and the V segment lost 3 bases, leaving 10 bases of the junction unmatched. There are 16 residues in the CDR3. CDR1 is MDHEN, CDR2 SYDVKM, per germline. Here the CDR3 reads CASSLPSGTGRTEAFF. The CDR3 nucleotides read TGTGCCAGCAGTTTGCCCTCCGGGACAGGGAGAACTGAAGCTTTCTTT.

The chain recombines TRBV6-5 with TRBJ2-2; tentative D call: TRBD2 (7 bases). Trimming took 4 bases from V and 6 from J, leaving 15 bases between them. CDR1 is MNHEY and CDR2 is SVGAGI in the germline V gene. The CDR3 has 15 amino acids. The CDR3 sequence: CASSSGGAGAGELFF. The CDR3 DNA reads TGTGCCAGCAGTTCGGGGGGCGCCGGGGCCGGGGAGCTGTTTTTT.

The rearrangement uses TRBV9 and TRBJ1-6, with D tentatively TRBD1 (5 bases). The CDR3 loop spans 19 amino acids. The germline V gene encodes CDR1 SGDLS and CDR2 YYNGEE. Trimming removed 0 bases from V and 0 bases from J, with 16 bases in between. CDR3 protein: CASSVGSGGTSSYNSPLHF. CDR3 sequence (DNA): TGTGCCAGCAGCGTAGGTAGTGGGGGGACCAGCTCCTATAATTCACCCCTCCACTTT.

V gene TRBV30 combines with J gene TRBJ1-2; 8 nucleotides line up with TRBD1. J lost 3 bases, V lost 6 bases, and 6 bases had no gene match. CDR3 size: 13 residues. Germline CDR1 and CDR2: GTSNPN and SVGIG (reference sequence). CDR3 in DNA: TGTGCCTGTCAGGGGGCTATAGACTATGGCTACACCTTC. Protein product: CACQGAIDYGYTF.

J is TRBJ1-3 and V is TRBV27, with D hard to call. Trimming shortened V by 4 bases and J by 0 bases, and 4 bases separated the two germline ends. CDR1 and CDR2 (germline): MNHEY, SMNVEV (reference sequence). This CDR3 spans 13 amino acids. The CDR3 nucleotides are TGTGCCAGCAGTTCACACTCTGGAAACACCATATATTTT. Translated: CASSSHSGNTIYF.

The V gene is TRBV9, the J gene TRBJ1-2; 7 nucleotides line up with TRBD1. The CDR3 totals 14 residues. From germline, CDR1 is SGDLS and CDR2 YYNGEE. The J segment lost 4 bases and the V segment lost 4 bases, leaving 7 bases of the junction unmatched. CDR3 coding DNA: TGTGCCAGCAGCATATCCGGGACAGCCTATGGCTACACCTTC. Its protein is CASSISGTAYGYTF.

This chain uses TRBV18 with TRBJ1-5; D is undetermined. The CDR3 is 12 residues long. CDR1 and CDR2 from the germline V gene are KGHSH and LQKENI. V lost 8 bases and J lost 3, with 8 bases in between. The CDR3 nucleotides are TGTGCCAGCCGATCGACCAATCAGCCCCAGCATTTT. This sequence encodes CASRSTNQPQHF. Filled out from reference TRBV18 and TRBJ1-5, the complete variable domain reads NAGVMQNPRHLVRRRGQEARLRCSPMKGHSHVYWYRQLPEEGLKFMVYLQKENIIDESGMPKERFSAEFPKEGPSILRIQQVVRGDSAAYFCASRSTNQPQHFGDGTRLSIL.

The rearrangement links TRBV21-1 to TRBJ2-1. TRBV21-1 corresponds to a pseudogene. This CDR3 comprises 18 residues. CDR3 coding DNA: TGTGCCAGCAGCAAAGCAGCAGGGACGACCCTTCCCTACAATGAGCAGTTCTTC. Amino acids: CASSKAAGTTLPYNEQFF.

A single count supports this clone. V usage is TRBV7-2 and J usage is TRBJ1-5; 11 nucleotides align to TRBD1. Germline lookup yields CDR1 SGHTA and CDR2 FQGNSA. V lost 2 bases, J lost 7 bases, and 7 bases stayed unmatched. This CDR3 spans 16 amino acids. As DNA, the CDR3 is TGTGCCAGCAGCTTATTTGGACAGGGGGCTAGCCAGCCCCAGCATTTT. Encoded protein: CASSLFGQGASQPQHF.

This chain connects TRBV6-6 to TRBJ1-4, with a weak D call TRBD1 (5 bases). With 5 bases removed from V and 0 bases from J, the gap between germline ends came to 13 bases. Germline values: CDR1 MNHNY, CDR2 SVGAGI (reference sequence). This CDR3 contains 16 residues. CDR3 coding DNA: TGTGCCAGCAGTATTCCGACAGAGGCAACTAATGAAAAACTGTTTTTT. Its protein product is CASSIPTEATNEKLFF.

This clone was counted only a few times. The chain has TRBV5-1 and TRBJ1-6; 7 positions match TRBD1. Trimming removed 3 bases from V and 13 bases from J; junction bases left unmatched: 7. Germline assignment: CDR1 SGHRS and CDR2 YFSETQ. This CDR3 has 13 residues. In nucleotides, the CDR3 is TGCGCCAGCAGCTCGACAGGGCGCCCGCCCCTCCACTTT. Amino acids: CASSSTGRPPLHF.

The rearrangement uses TRBV5-4 and TRBJ2-1, with 7 bases fitting TRBD2. Germline CDR1 is SGHNT and CDR2 is YYREEE (reference sequence). With V trimmed by 1 base and J by 7 bases, 8 bases remained unmatched. CDR3 length: 15 amino acids. The CDR3, as DNA: TGTGCCAGCAGCTTGAACCTAGCGGACCGAAATGAGCAGTTCTTC. Amino acid sequence: CASSLNLADRNEQFF.

This clone showed up just once. The chain carries TRBV21-1 and TRBJ2-7; the table's D gene call, TRBD2, was not cross checked with the DNA. TRBV21-1 is marked as a pseudogene. CDR3 length: 14 residues. The CDR3 nucleotides are TGTGCCAGCGATCTACGGAGGAACCGCGACGAGCAGTACTTC. Protein: CASDLRRNRDEQYF.

The chain joins TRBV2 to TRBJ2-3; D gene uncertain. The CDR3 extends over 14 amino acids. V was clipped by 4 bases and J by 4 bases, with 12 bases between them. CDR1 is SNHLY, CDR2 FYNNEI, per germline. The CDR3 DNA is TGTGCCAGCAGTGCCCAACTTATCCCAGATACGCAGTATTTT. It specifies CASSAQLIPDTQYF.

The CDR3 DNA reads as TGTGCCAGCAGCTTAAACGCTTTGACAGGGGGCTGGGGCTACACCTTC. It yields the protein CASSLNALTGGWGYTF. The chain carries TRBV7-9 and TRBJ1-2; TRBD1 matches 10 bases. V was clipped by 2 bases and J by 8 bases; unmatched bases: 11. The germline CDR1 and CDR2 sequences are SEHNR and FQNEAQ (reference sequence). CDR3 length: 16 residues.